These T cell receptor beta chains were read from a single sample in a study of Ad26.COV2.S vaccination and SARS-CoV-2 variants. Generated by immunoSEQ multiplex PCR, the TCRdb table keeps only in-frame clones and is missing some. The profile shows a few hundred thousand clones, 80% to 90% of them singletons. The sequencing here drew on peripheral blood, taken in a trial of Ad26.COV2.S vaccine versus placebo. These TCRs come from a person between 18 and 65 years old who received the Ad26.COV2.S COVID-19 vaccine or a placebo. The CDR3 runs from the conserved cysteine through the conserved F or W. Each record gives: V gene, J gene, CDR3 protein.

V: TRBV7-9
J: TRBJ2-3
CDR3: CASSLGSVADTQYF

V: TRBV27
J: TRBJ1-2
CDR3: CASSLGTGLRDGYTF

V: TRBV5-1
J: TRBJ1-3
CDR3: CASSLAGSPGNTIYF

V: TRBV11-2
J: TRBJ2-7
CDR3: CASRTLAGSYEQYF

V: TRBV27
J: TRBJ2-7
CDR3: CASKERTAGHYEQYF

V: TRBV5-1
J: TRBJ2-1
CDR3: CASRPDKLSYNEQFF

V: TRBV14
J: TRBJ2-3
CDR3: CASSPTSGRTDTQYF

V: TRBV9
J: TRBJ2-7
CDR3: CASSVGARYEQYF

V: TRBV6-2/TRBV6-3
J: TRBJ2-7
CDR3: CASSSRTGSPYEQYF

V: TRBV28
J: TRBJ1-3
CDR3: CASSSQTSGNTIYF

V: TRBV27
J: TRBJ2-7
CDR3: CASRRTSGGASYEQYF

V: TRBV4-1
J: TRBJ2-5
CDR3: CASSLSEGWGETQYF

V: TRBV6-2/TRBV6-3
J: TRBJ2-3
CDR3: CASSTRDSRSTDTQYF

V: TRBV4-3
J: TRBJ2-2
CDR3: CASSHRTSGGEVNTGELFF

V: TRBV2
J: TRBJ2-1
CDR3: CASDRGQDNEQFF

V: TRBV5-5
J: TRBJ1-1
CDR3: CASRRQGELNTEAFF

V: TRBV19
J: TRBJ1-5
CDR3: CASTDPGQGDQPQHF

V: TRBV29-1
J: TRBJ1-2
CDR3: CSVRETYGYTF

V: TRBV28
J: TRBJ1-2
CDR3: CASRPGQGGGYTF

V: TRBV5-6
J: TRBJ2-7
CDR3: CASSRIGGGPLEQYF

V: TRBV19
J: TRBJ1-2
CDR3: CASSIEPAGGRGYTF

V: TRBV14
J: TRBJ1-1
CDR3: CASSLALGANTEAFF

V: TRBV5-4
J: TRBJ2-5
CDR3: CASSFPGQGQETQYF

V: TRBV19
J: TRBJ1-3
CDR3: CASSPFGGGGNTIYF

V: TRBV11-3
J: TRBJ2-4
CDR3: CASSLRGLAVNIQYF

V: TRBV7-2
J: TRBJ1-2
CDR3: CASSLGGQGSGYTF

V: TRBV30
J: TRBJ2-5
CDR3: CAWTGLPPSTSGGQGETQYF

V: TRBV24-1
J: TRBJ2-2
CDR3: CATSLQGKTGELFF

V: TRBV6-5
J: TRBJ1-1
CDR3: CASSPLGLEKAFF

V: TRBV2
J: TRBJ2-5
CDR3: CASSATDIQETQYF

V: TRBV19
J: TRBJ2-7
CDR3: CASSIRAPKGSYEQYF

V: TRBV6-1
J: TRBJ1-2
CDR3: CASSEHANALLNYGYTF

V: TRBV6-6
J: TRBJ2-4
CDR3: CASTSRTGEHF

V: TRBV6-5
J: TRBJ1-2
CDR3: CASKSGGNYGYTF

V: TRBV6-1
J: TRBJ2-3
CDR3: CASSEAYRIWAGGRGTQYF

V: TRBV11-2
J: TRBJ1-1
CDR3: CASSSSGTGQREAFF

V: TRBV6-5
J: TRBJ2-3
CDR3: CASTNPGVDTQYF

V: TRBV5-6
J: TRBJ2-5
CDR3: CASSSRGAETQYF

V: TRBV7-9
J: TRBJ1-2
CDR3: CASSLETGAGYTF

V: TRBV29-1
J: TRBJ1-1
CDR3: CSLRSDTEAFF

V: TRBV7-2
J: TRBJ2-7
CDR3: CASSLEGLGGHEQYF

V: TRBV25-1
J: TRBJ2-7
CDR3: CASSESLPGGDYEQYF

V: TRBV5-6
J: TRBJ1-1
CDR3: CASSLRSGWDNTEAFF

V: TRBV4-1
J: TRBJ2-7
CDR3: CASSQIRLAGQQYF

V: TRBV29-1
J: TRBJ2-3
CDR3: CSVEDPNRDSPDTQYF

V: TRBV11-2
J: TRBJ1-2
CDR3: CASEGVGLYGYTF

V: TRBV7-7
J: TRBJ2-1
CDR3: CASSFTSGEYNEQFF

V: TRBV3-1/TRBV3-2
J: TRBJ2-5
CDR3: CASSQDEKTQYF

V: TRBV4-1
J: TRBJ2-5
CDR3: CASSQVRLAASGAQYF

V: TRBV7-2
J: TRBJ2-1
CDR3: CASSLGQDREQFF

V: TRBV9
J: TRBJ2-6
CDR3: CASSVVRPPGANVLTF